This T cell receptor beta chain was retrieved from a study of human T cells and chemical hapten exposure. J lost 2 bases, V lost 7 bases, and 7 bases had no gene match. The CDR3 has 15 residues. Germline-derived CDR1 and CDR2 are SNHLY and FYNNEI. TCRdb passed the RACE reads through MiXCR, listing each CDR3 protein once. The profile shows fewer than 150,000 distinct CDR3 sequences, about 10% of them singletons. Documented time point: patch test 2, 6 weeks after DPC sensitization. Treatment reported: therapeutic diphenylcyclopropenone sensitization with weekly scalp DPC. The V call is TRBV2, the J call TRBJ2-3; TRBD1 aligns across 9 bases. The input for sequencing was whole blood, taken in connection with sensitization to the hapten diphenylcyclopropenone (DPC). The clonotype was recovered from a woman in her forties or fifties with alopecia areata. Some clones in this sample may be carry-over from other donors' samples. The CDR3 protein is CASISGTGFTDTQYF. CDR3 bases: TGTGCCAGCATCTCCGGGACAGGGTTCACAGATACGCAGTATTTT. Full variable domain (rest looked up from reference TRBV2 and TRBJ2-3): EPEVTQTPSHQVTQMGQEVILRCVPISNHLYFYWYRQILGQKVEFLVSFYNNEISEKSEIFDDQFSVERPDGSNFTLKIRSTKLEDSAMYFCASISGTGFTDTQYFGPGTRLTVL.